Given below is one TCR beta chain in context. Germline is not matched at one junction end, which may reflect a read error. The sample comes from a study of blood T cell repertoires in COVID-19. The CDR3 runs 14 residues. The germline gives CDR1 WNHNN, CDR2 SYGVQD (reference sequence). Authors' methods: The assay estimated nucleated cells by amplifying reference gene primers. Measured with immunoSEQ multiplex PCR; TCRdb has only the in-frame clones, and not every one. That table supplies the V and J calls and clone size; D and trimming were determined from the DNA. There are some 200,000 clones in the sample; approximately 87% occur only once, and 3% to 3.5% lies in the top ten. Participants, about 18 to 100 years old, spanned approximately 26 US areas. Membership in each cohort depended on participant-reported clinical history.

V is TRBV10-1 and J is TRBJ2-7; 9 bases align to TRBD1. Input material: PBMCs or T cells enriched from blood (not recorded which). This clonotype was obtained from a woman between 50 and 59 years old in a cohort exposed to, infected with or recovered from COVID-19 (not recorded which). CDR3 protein: CASKAGTGSSEQYF. The CDR3 nucleotides read TGCGCCAGCAAAGCCGGGACAGGGTCCTCCGAGCAGTACTTC.